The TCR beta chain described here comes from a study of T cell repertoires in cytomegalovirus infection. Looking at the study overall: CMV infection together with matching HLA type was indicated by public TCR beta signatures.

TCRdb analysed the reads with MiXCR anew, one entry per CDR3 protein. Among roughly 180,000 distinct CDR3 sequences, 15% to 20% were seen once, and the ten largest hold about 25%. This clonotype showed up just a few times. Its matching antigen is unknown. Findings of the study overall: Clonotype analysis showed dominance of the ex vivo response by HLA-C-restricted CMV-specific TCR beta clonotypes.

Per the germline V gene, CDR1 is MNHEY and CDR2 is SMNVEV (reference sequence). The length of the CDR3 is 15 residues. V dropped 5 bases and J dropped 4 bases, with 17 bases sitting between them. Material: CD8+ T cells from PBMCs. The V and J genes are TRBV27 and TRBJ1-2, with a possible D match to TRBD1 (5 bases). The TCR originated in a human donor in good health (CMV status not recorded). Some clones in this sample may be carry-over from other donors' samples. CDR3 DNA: TGTGCCAGCAGTCCCTTATGGGGGAGGGCCTATGGCTACACCTTC. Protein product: CASSPLWGRAYGYTF.